The clone carrying this T cell receptor beta chain was seen ten or more times. One entry per CDR3 protein results from TCRdb running MiXCR on the 5' RACE reads. The sample holds some 440,000 distinct CDR3 sequences; roughly 26% are singletons and the top ten take over 2.5%. This specimen comes from a study of identical twins. The germline V gene encodes CDR1 SGHAT and CDR2 FQNNGV. The length of the CDR3 is 14 residues. V lost 2 bases and J lost 8, with 13 bases in between. Healthy Caucasians alone served as donors. The same specimen was also included in a second study, on T cells expressing NK-cell markers.

The chain recombines TRBV11-2 with TRBJ2-1, with D unresolved. The source material was CD4+ T cells sorted from blood. The clonotype comes from a woman aged 18-29 years in good health. The CDR3 coding sequence is TGTGCCAGCAGCTTAACCACCCCCGGGTATGAGCAGTTCTTC. This translates into CASSLTTPGYEQFF.